This TCR beta chain was found in a study of cytomegalovirus exposure and HLA in healthy donors. Remarks on this clone: What it recognizes is unknown.

The CDR3 length is 14 residues. Trimming took 1 base from V and 1 from J, leaving 7 bases between them. The germline V gene encodes CDR1 MGHDK and CDR2 SYGVNS. Each donor was nominally healthy when sampled (though unrecorded immune exposures were likely). Primers for the PCR totalled 60 Vbeta and 13 Jbeta. Using immunoSEQ multiplex PCR, the repertoire was profiled, and TCRdb retains in-frame clones only, with some absent. The sample shows 120,000 to 150,000 clones, about 86% of them seen only once. The study's findings and limits: There were several of the most significant clusters that appeared linked to common viral pathogens in a later analysis. In most subjects, TCR beta sequences reportedly gave accurate predictions of HLA-A and HLA-B alleles. Researchers catalogued under 200 TCR beta chains as cytomegalovirus-associated.

This sequence originates from a middle-aged man in good health and CMV-seropositive. The V and J genes are TRBV25-1 and TRBJ1-1, with D unresolved. What was sequenced was PBMCs. The CDR3 loop is CASSELSGNTEAFF. The CDR3, as DNA: TGTGCCAGCAGTGAATTAAGCGGGAACACTGAAGCTTTCTTT.